This T cell receptor beta chain comes out of a study of T cells in Graves' hyperthyroidism and ophthalmopathy. Notes on the study in general: Clonotypes that were expanded in thyroid above 0.001 mostly appeared in blood too.

Patients with ophthalmopathy all had a Clinical Activity Score of at least 3, a NOSPECS grade of at least 4 and duration under 3 months. Researchers barred patients who had uncontrolled infection, other autoimmune disease, pregnancy or lactation. This clonotype was observed a handful of times. The antigen is undetermined. RNA transcripts were the template for amplifying TCR beta CDR3 regions. The HTBI primer set drove a first-round RT-PCR of the TCR CDR3. MiXCR, applied by TCRdb to the multiplex PCR reads, yields one record per CDR3 protein. Of some 500,000 distinct CDR3 sequences in the sample, roughly a sixth are singletons; the top ten hold 25% to 30%. This CDR3 is 14 amino acids long. Trimming pared 4 bases from V and 1 base from J, leaving 9 bases between. CDR1 and CDR2 (germline): SGHRS, YFSETQ.

Sequencing was carried out using blood. This chain links TRBV5-1 with TRBJ2-4; no reliable D call. This TCR was sampled from a young woman with Graves' ophthalmopathy. Written as DNA, the CDR3 is TGCGCCAGCAGCCCGGCGGCGGCCAAAAACATTCAGTACTTC. The encoded protein is CASSPAAAKNIQYF. Drawing the rest from reference TRBV5-1 and TRBJ2-4, the complete variable domain is KAGVTQTPRYLIKTRGQQVTLSCSPISGHRSVSWYQQTPGQGLQFLFEYFSETQRNKGNFPGRFSGRQFSNSRSEMNVSTLELGDSALYLCASSPAAAKNIQYFGAGTRLSVL.